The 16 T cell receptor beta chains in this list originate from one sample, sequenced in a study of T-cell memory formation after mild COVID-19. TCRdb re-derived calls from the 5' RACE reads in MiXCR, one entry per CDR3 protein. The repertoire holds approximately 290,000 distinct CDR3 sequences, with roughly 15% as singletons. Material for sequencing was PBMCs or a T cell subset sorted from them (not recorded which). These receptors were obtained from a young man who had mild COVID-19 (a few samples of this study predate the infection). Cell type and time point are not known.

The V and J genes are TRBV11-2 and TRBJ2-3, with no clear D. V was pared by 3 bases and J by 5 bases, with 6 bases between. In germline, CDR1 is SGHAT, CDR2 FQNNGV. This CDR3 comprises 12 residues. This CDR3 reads CASSFSLDTQYF. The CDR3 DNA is TGTGCCAGCAGCTTTTCTCTAGATACGCAGTATTTT.

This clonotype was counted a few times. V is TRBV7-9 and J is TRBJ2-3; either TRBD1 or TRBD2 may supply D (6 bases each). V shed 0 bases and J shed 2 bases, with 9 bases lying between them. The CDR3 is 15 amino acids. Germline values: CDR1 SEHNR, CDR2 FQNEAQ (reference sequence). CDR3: CASSLAGGVTDTQYF. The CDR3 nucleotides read TGTGCCAGCAGCTTAGCGGGGGGCGTCACAGATACGCAGTATTTT.

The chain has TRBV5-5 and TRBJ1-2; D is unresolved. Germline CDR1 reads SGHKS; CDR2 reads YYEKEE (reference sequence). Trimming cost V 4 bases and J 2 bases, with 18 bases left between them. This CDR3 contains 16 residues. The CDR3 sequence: CASSTRTDLGNYGYTF. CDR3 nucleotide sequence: TGTGCCAGCAGCACTCGGACGGACCTGGGCAACTATGGCTACACCTTC. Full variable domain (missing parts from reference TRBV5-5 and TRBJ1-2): DAGVTQSPTHLIKTRGQQVTLRCSPISGHKSVSWYQQVLGQGPQFIFQYYEKEERGRGNFPDRFSARQFPNYSSELNVNALLLGDSALYLCASSTRTDLGNYGYTFGSGTRLTVV.

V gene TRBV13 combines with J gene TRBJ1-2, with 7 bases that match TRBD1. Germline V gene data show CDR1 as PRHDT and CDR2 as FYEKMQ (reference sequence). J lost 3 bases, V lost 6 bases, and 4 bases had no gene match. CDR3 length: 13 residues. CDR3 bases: TGTGCCAGCAGTCACAGGGGACACTATGGCTACACCTTC. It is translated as CASSHRGHYGYTF.

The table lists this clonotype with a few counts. The CDR3 DNA reads as TGTGCCAGCAGTCCAGGGACAGGGGGCAGGGAGCAGTTCTTC. Translating it yields CASSPGTGGREQFF. The chain joins TRBV28 to TRBJ2-1, with 12 bases lining up with TRBD1. With V trimmed by 5 bases and J by 10 bases, 6 bases remained unmatched. The CDR3 is made up of 14 amino acids. Germline CDR1 is MDHEN and CDR2 is SYDVKM.

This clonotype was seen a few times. The CDR3 coding sequence is TGTGCCAGCAGCTTGGTTCCCAGTCCTGGAAACACCATATATTTT. Translation gives CASSLVPSPGNTIYF. This chain uses TRBV5-5 with TRBJ1-3; D unclear. The V gene's germline CDR1 is SGHKS and CDR2 YYEKEE (reference sequence). The V end was cut by 0 bases, the J end by 2 bases, with 9 bases between. The CDR3 has 15 residues.

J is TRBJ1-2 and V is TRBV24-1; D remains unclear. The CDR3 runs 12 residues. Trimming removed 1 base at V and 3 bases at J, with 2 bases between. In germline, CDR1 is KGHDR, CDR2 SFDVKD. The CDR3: CATSDFDYGYTF. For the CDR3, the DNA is TGTGCCACCAGTGATTTTGACTATGGCTACACCTTC.

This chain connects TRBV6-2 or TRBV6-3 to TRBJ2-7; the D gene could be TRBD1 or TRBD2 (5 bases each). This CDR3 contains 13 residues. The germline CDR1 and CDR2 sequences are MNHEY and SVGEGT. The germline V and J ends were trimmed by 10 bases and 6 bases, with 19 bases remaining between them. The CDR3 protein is CATMTVGVVEQYV. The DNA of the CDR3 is TGTGCCACCATGACAGTCGGGGTTGTCGAGCAGTACGTC.

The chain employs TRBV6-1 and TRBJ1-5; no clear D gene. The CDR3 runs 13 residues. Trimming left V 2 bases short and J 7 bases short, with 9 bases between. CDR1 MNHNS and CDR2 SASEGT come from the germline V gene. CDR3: CASSETPGQPQHF. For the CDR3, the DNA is TGTGCCAGCAGTGAAACTCCAGGCCAGCCCCAGCATTTT.

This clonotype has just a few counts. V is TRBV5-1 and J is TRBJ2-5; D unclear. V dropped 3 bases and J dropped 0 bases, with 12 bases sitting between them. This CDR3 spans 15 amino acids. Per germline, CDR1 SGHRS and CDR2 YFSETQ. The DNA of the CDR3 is TGCGCCAGCAGCTCGCAGACCTCGTACCAAGAGACCCAGTACTTC. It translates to CASSSQTSYQETQYF.

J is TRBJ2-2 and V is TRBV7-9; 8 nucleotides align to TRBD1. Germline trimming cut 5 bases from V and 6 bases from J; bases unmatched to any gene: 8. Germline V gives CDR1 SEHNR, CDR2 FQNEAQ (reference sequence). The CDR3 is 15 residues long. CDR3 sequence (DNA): TGTGCCAGCAGCCCTTGGGGACAGGTGGCCGGGGAGCTGTTTTTT. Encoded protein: CASSPWGQVAGELFF. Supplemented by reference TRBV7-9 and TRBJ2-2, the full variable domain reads DTGVSQNPRHKITKRGQNVTFRCDPISEHNRLYWYRQTLGQGPEFLTYFQNEAQLEKSRLLSDRFSAERPKGSFSTLEIQRTEQGDSAMYLCASSPWGQVAGELFFGEGSRLTVL.

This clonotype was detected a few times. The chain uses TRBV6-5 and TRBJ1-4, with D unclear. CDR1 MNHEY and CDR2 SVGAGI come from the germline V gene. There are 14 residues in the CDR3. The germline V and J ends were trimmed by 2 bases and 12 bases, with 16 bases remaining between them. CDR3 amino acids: CASSYRVGHEELFF. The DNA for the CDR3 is TGTGCCAGCAGTTACCGAGTTGGCCATGAGGAACTGTTTTTT.

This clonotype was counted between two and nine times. In nucleotides, the CDR3 is TGCAGTGCTAGAGCCCACACGGGACTAGCGGCGACAGAGCAGTTCTTC. Translated: CSARAHTGLAATEQFF. The V and J genes are TRBV20-1 and TRBJ2-1, with 11 bases that match TRBD2. Germline trimming cut 1 base from V and 10 bases from J; bases unmatched to any gene: 12. Germline CDR1 is DFQATT and CDR2 is SNEGSKA (reference sequence). The CDR3 has 16 residues.

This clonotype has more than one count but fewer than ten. CDR3 protein: CASSLDRAGGELFF. CDR3 coding DNA: TGTGCCAGCAGCTTGGACAGGGCGGGCGGGGAGCTGTTTTTT. The gene calls are TRBV7-3 and TRBJ2-2; 8 positions match TRBD1. The germline gives CDR1 SGHTA, CDR2 FQGTGA. The CDR3 is 14 amino acids. V lost 3 bases to trimming and J lost 7 bases; unmatched junction nucleotides: 4.

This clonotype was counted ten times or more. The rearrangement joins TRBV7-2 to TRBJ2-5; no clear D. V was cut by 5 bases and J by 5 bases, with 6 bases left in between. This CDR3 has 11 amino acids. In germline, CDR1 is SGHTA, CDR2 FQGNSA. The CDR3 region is CASSPTETQYF. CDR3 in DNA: TGTGCCAGCAGCCCCACTGAGACCCAGTACTTC. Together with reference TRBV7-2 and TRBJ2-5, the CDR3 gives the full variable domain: GAGVSQSPSNKVTEKGKDVELRCDPISGHTALYWYRQSLGQGLEFLIYFQGNSAPDKSGLPSDRFSAERTGGSVSTLTIQRTQQEDSAVYLCASSPTETQYFGPGTRLLVL.

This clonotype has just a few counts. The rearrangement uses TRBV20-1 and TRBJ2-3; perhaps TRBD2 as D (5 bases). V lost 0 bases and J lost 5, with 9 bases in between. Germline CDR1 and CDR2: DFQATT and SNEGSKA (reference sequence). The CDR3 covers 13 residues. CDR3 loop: CSARDRRRDTQYF. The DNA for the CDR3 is TGCAGTGCTAGAGATAGGAGGCGAGATACGCAGTATTTT.